Shown below are 10 T cell receptor beta chains from a single sample sequenced in a study of cytomegalovirus exposure and HLA in healthy donors (dated by TCRdb to between 2016 and 2019). Libraries were built with the immunoSEQ multiplex PCR assay. The immuneACCESS repertoire file appears here via TCRdb, limited to in-frame rearrangements. These files lack a portion of the clones; in checked studies, under half of the deficit traces to unresolved V genes, and the cause of the others is not known. This sample comprises 160,000 or so clones, around 89% of them detected only once. About 3% of the sample rests with the top ten. The sequencing input was PBMCs. The receptor source for this set is a man between 18 and 35 years old in good health and CMV-seronegative.

This chain joins TRBV6-5 and TRBJ1-1; 8 positions match TRBD1. The germline gives CDR1 MNHEY, CDR2 SVGAGI. V shed 7 bases, J shed 5 bases, and the junction held 6 bases outside the gene matches. The CDR3 spans 13 residues. For the CDR3, the DNA is TGTGCCAGCACCCGGACAGGGATGACTGAAGCTTTCTTT. It specifies CASTRTGMTEAFF.

The rearrangement links TRBV5-1 to TRBJ1-2; 8 bases fit TRBD1. Germline V gene data show CDR1 as SGHRS and CDR2 as YFSETQ. V shed 1 base and J 4 bases; nucleotides not matched to a gene: 0. The CDR3 totals 13 residues. The CDR3 spells CASSLQGAYGYTF. The CDR3 DNA reads TGCGCCAGCAGCTTGCAGGGGGCCTATGGCTACACCTTC.

The chain joins TRBV18 to TRBJ2-3, with 15 nucleotides matching TRBD2. V lost 4 bases to trimming and J lost 0 bases; unmatched junction nucleotides: 11. Germline assignment: CDR1 KGHSH and CDR2 LQKENI. This CDR3 is 20 amino acids long. CDR3 residues: CASSLTPGLAGGSSTDTQYF. CDR3 nucleotide sequence: TGTGCCAGCTCACTAACTCCGGGACTAGCGGGGGGCTCCAGCACAGATACGCAGTATTTT.

J is TRBJ1-2 and V is TRBV6-5; 7 positions match TRBD1. Trimming took 9 bases from V and 2 from J; bases not matched to a gene: 12. CDR1 is MNHEY, CDR2 SVGAGI, per germline. The CDR3 covers 15 residues. The CDR3 loop reads CASQHRGQINYGYTF. The CDR3 bases are TGTGCCAGTCAACATAGGGGACAGATCAACTATGGCTACACCTTC.

The chain recombines TRBV5-1 with TRBJ1-5; D possibly corresponds to TRBD1 (5 bases). Trimming shortened V by 0 bases and J by 6 bases, and 13 bases separated the two germline ends. Germline-derived CDR1 and CDR2 are SGHRS and YFSETQ. CDR3 length equals 15 residues. The CDR3, as DNA: TGCGCCAGCAGCTTGGACGGGGGTAGGACTCAGCCCCAGCATTTT. This sequence encodes CASSLDGGRTQPQHF.

This clone was observed a few times. The genes are TRBV27 and TRBJ2-6; D is unclear. Trimming pared 0 bases from V and 0 bases from J, leaving 6 bases between. CDR3 length: 16 residues. The germline gives CDR1 MNHEY, CDR2 SMNVEV (reference sequence). CDR3 loop: CASSLSAISGANVLTF. Here the CDR3 DNA reads TGTGCCAGCAGTTTATCGGCAATCTCTGGGGCCAACGTCCTGACTTTC.

The V call is TRBV28, the J call TRBJ1-1; 7 bases agree with TRBD1. The V gene end was trimmed by 6 bases and the J gene end by 3 bases; junction bases not matched to a gene: 7. The length of the CDR3 is 14 residues. In germline, CDR1 is MDHEN, CDR2 SYDVKM. In nucleotides, the CDR3 is TGTGCCAGCAGCCCGGGACAGTTTTACACTGAAGCTTTCTTT. It translates to CASSPGQFYTEAFF.

This sequence joins TRBV6-5 and TRBJ1-1; perhaps TRBD1 as D (5 bases). The CDR3 has 16 amino acids. V was trimmed by 4 bases and J by 1 base, leaving 16 bases between them. Germline V gene sequence: CDR1 MNHEY, CDR2 SVGAGI. This chain's CDR3 is CASSFYGGGRNTEAFF. CDR3 sequence (DNA): TGTGCCAGCAGTTTTTACGGGGGAGGGAGGAACACTGAAGCTTTCTTT.

This chain's CDR3 is CATSPLVRGTDTQYF. The DNA for the CDR3 is TGTGCCACCAGCCCCCTTGTCAGGGGAACAGATACGCAGTATTTT. The J gene is TRBJ2-3, the V gene TRBV15, with D possibly being TRBD1 (6 bases). The CDR3 is 15 amino acids. Between the trimmed V and J ends, which lost 5 bases and 3 bases, there was a span of 15 bases. Germline loops: CDR1 LNHNV, CDR2 YYDKDF (reference sequence). Drawing the rest from reference TRBV15 and TRBJ2-3, the complete variable domain is DAMVIQNPRYQVTQFGKPVTLSCSQTLNHNVMYWYQQKSSQAPKLLFHYYDKDFNNEADTPDNFQSRRPNTSFCFLDIRSPGLGDTAMYLCATSPLVRGTDTQYFGPGTRLTVL.

This sequence joins TRBV28 and TRBJ1-3; TRBD1 agrees at 9 bases. The CDR3 is 16 residues long. The V segment lost 3 bases and the J segment 2 bases; nucleotides outside the gene matches: 5. Germline loops: CDR1 MDHEN, CDR2 SYDVKM. The CDR3 DNA sequence: TGTGCCAGCAGTTTGGACAGGGGATACACTGGAAACACCATATATTTT. It is translated as CASSLDRGYTGNTIYF.